The 32 T cell receptor beta chains listed next were all sequenced from one sample in a study of blood T cell repertoires in COVID-19. Sequencing was performed with immunoSEQ multiplex PCR; in TCRdb, only in-frame clones are kept and a portion is missing. Of around 280,000 clones detected, around 90% appear once; the ten largest clones hold about 1.5%. The sequenced sample consisted of PBMCs or T cells enriched from blood (not recorded which). The receptors shown here come from a woman in her late teens or twenties with acute COVID-19.

The chain links TRBV7-2 to TRBJ2-7; D not resolved. CDR1 is SGHTA and CDR2 is FQGNSA in the germline V gene. The CDR3 runs 14 residues. V was pared by 3 bases and J by 3 bases, with 12 bases between. In DNA form, the CDR3 reads TGTGCCAGCAGCTTTCGGAGTCAGATCTACGAGCAGTACTTC. Encoded protein: CASSFRSQIYEQYF.

The gene calls are TRBV28 and TRBJ2-5; TRBD2 matches at 7 bases. The CDR3 totals 16 residues. The V gene end was trimmed by 2 bases and the J gene end by 2 bases; junction bases not matched to a gene: 8. Germline-derived CDR1 and CDR2 are MDHEN and SYDVKM. The CDR3 coding sequence is TGTGCCAGCAGTTTACCTCGGGGGGTGAGGCAAGAGACCCAGTACTTC. Translation gives CASSLPRGVRQETQYF.

This chain connects TRBV6-5 to TRBJ1-2; a weak D match, TRBD1 (6 bases). Germline CDR1 is MNHEY and CDR2 is SVGAGI. With 0 bases removed from V and 4 bases from J, the gap between germline ends came to 12 bases. There are 15 residues in the CDR3. The CDR3 DNA follows: TGTGCCAGCAGTTACTCCACAGGGCTGAGCTATGGCTACACCTTC. It translates to CASSYSTGLSYGYTF.

V and J are TRBV2 and TRBJ1-5; no definite D call. The V end lost 7 bases, the J end lost 1 base, and 8 bases lay between the germline ends. There are 13 residues in the CDR3. Per germline, CDR1 SNHLY and CDR2 FYNNEI. CDR3 protein: CASKEDSNQPQHF. For the CDR3, the DNA is TGTGCCAGCAAGGAGGACAGCAATCAGCCCCAGCATTTT.

Notes on this clone: One base away lies a much larger clone, so this may be a sequencing read error. The rearrangement joins TRBV25-1 to TRBJ1-6, with D possibly being TRBD1 (6 bases). Per germline, CDR1 MGHDK and CDR2 SYGVNS. The CDR3 has 13 residues. The CDR3 bases are TGTGCCAGCAGTGGGGGGCCGAATTCACCCCTCTACTTT. The encoded protein is CASSGGPNSPLYF.

The chain couples TRBV9 to TRBJ2-7, with a weak D call TRBD1 (5 bases). Deletions cut 0 bases from V and 2 bases from J, with 12 bases between. The CDR3 totals 15 residues. Germline V gives CDR1 SGDLS, CDR2 YYNGEE. In nucleotides, the CDR3 is TGTGCCAGCAGCGTAGCTACAGGTTACCCCTACGAGCAGTACTTC. It codes for CASSVATGYPYEQYF.

The genes are TRBV28 and TRBJ2-1; 9 bases match TRBD2. Trimming removed 5 bases from V and 6 bases from J; junction bases left unmatched: 5. The CDR3 has 14 residues. In germline, CDR1 is MDHEN, CDR2 SYDVKM. DNA for the CDR3: TGTGCCAGCAGTAGAAGCGGGAGGCTCAATGAGCAGTTCTTC. Translating it yields CASSRSGRLNEQFF.

In its sample, this clone was seen once. The chain carries TRBV4-1 and TRBJ1-5; TRBD1 matches 8 bases. CDR1 and CDR2 (germline): MGHRA, YSYEKL. The CDR3 is 16 residues long. J lost 7 bases, V lost 5 bases, and 13 bases had no gene match. DNA for the CDR3: TGCGCCAGCAGCATATTCATCGACAGGGGCGGGCAGCCCCAGCATTTT. It specifies CASSIFIDRGGQPQHF.

On this clone: Germline and junction disagree at one end, which may indicate a read error. The rearrangement links TRBV5-4 to TRBJ2-5; the match to TRBD2 covers 7 bases. The CDR3 spans 11 residues. CDR1 and CDR2 from the germline V gene are SGHNT and YYREEE (reference sequence). CDR3: CEAGTVETQYF. DNA of the CDR3: TGCGAAGCGGGAACTGTAGAGACCCAGTACTTC.

This chain's CDR3 is CAWRTASGRGTGELFF. The CDR3 region has the DNA TGTGCCTGGCGGACGGCTAGCGGGAGAGGTACCGGGGAGCTGTTTTTT. The chain joins TRBV30 to TRBJ2-2; 10 positions agree with TRBD2. The CDR3 has 16 residues. CDR1 is GTSNPN, CDR2 SVGIG, per germline (reference sequence). The V and J ends lost 5 bases and 5 bases, in that order; junction bases with no gene match: 11.

The chain uses TRBV2 and TRBJ1-4; D may be TRBD1 (6 bases). Trimming stripped 5 bases from V and 8 bases from J, with 15 bases between. CDR3 length equals 14 residues. The germline CDR1 and CDR2 sequences are SNHLY and FYNNEI. The CDR3 sequence: CASSPQGLGEKLFF. DNA of the CDR3: TGTGCCAGCAGTCCACAGGGATTGGGGGAAAAACTGTTTTTT.

The chain links TRBV7-9 to TRBJ2-3; 12 bases align to TRBD2. The trim removed 5 bases at V and 2 bases at J, leaving 8 bases unmatched. The CDR3 length is 17 residues. Germline CDR1 reads SEHNR; CDR2 reads FQNEAQ (reference sequence). The CDR3 sequence: CASSLGLAGFTTDTQYF. DNA of the CDR3: TGTGCCAGCAGCCTAGGACTAGCGGGATTCACCACAGATACGCAGTATTTT.

For the CDR3, the DNA is TGTGCCAGCAGCCAAAGGGCAGGGGAAGAGACCCAGTACTTC. Its protein is CASSQRAGEETQYF. The J gene is TRBJ2-5, the V gene TRBV3-1 (or the pseudogene TRBV3-2); D is perhaps TRBD1 (6 bases). The germline V and J ends were trimmed by 2 bases and 3 bases, with 10 bases remaining between them. Germline V CDR1 and CDR2: LGHDT, YNNKEL (reference sequence). The CDR3 sequence is 14 residues long.

The chain joins TRBV7-4 to TRBJ1-5, with a possible D match to TRBD1 (5 bases). Per germline, CDR1 SGHVT and CDR2 SQSDAQ. The CDR3 consists of 16 residues. V lost 5 bases to trimming and J lost 3 bases, with 17 bases between them. The CDR3 bases are TGTGCCAGCAGCAGCAAAGGGGTCGTCATCAATCAGCCCCAGCATTTT. Amino acids: CASSSKGVVINQPQHF.

CDR3 amino acids: CASSFRGQPDTF. CDR3 in DNA: TGTGCCAGCAGCTTCAGAGGACAGCCCGACACCTTC. The genes are TRBV7-9 and TRBJ1-2; D is possibly TRBD1 (6 bases). Looked up from germline, CDR1 is SEHNR and CDR2 is FQNEAQ (reference sequence). This CDR3 contains 12 residues. The V and J ends lost 3 bases and 12 bases respectively, with 14 bases between them.

V is TRBV5-1 and J is TRBJ2-5; D might be TRBD1 (5 bases). V lost 4 bases and J 2 bases, leaving 9 bases between the germline ends. From germline, CDR1 is SGHRS and CDR2 YFSETQ. The CDR3 has 13 residues. This chain's CDR3 is CASSPDRQETQYF. The CDR3 DNA reads as TGCGCCAGCAGCCCCGACAGACAAGAGACCCAGTACTTC.

The chain recombines TRBV5-1 with TRBJ1-4; D is ambiguous. The V gene's germline CDR1 is SGHRS and CDR2 YFSETQ. V was cut by 0 bases and J by 4 bases, with 10 bases left in between. This CDR3 contains 15 residues. The CDR3 loop reads CASSLDPAVNEKLFF. As DNA, the CDR3 is TGCGCCAGCAGCTTGGATCCAGCGGTTAATGAAAAACTGTTTTTT.

This sequence joins TRBV29-1 and TRBJ1-1, with 7 bases fitting TRBD1. Germline loops: CDR1 SQVTM, CDR2 ANQGSEA. J lost 7 bases, V lost 7 bases, and 9 bases had no gene match. This CDR3 contains 12 residues. The CDR3 coding sequence is TGCAGCGGTGGGACAGCGGAGTATGAAGCTTTCTTT. Its translation is CSGGTAEYEAFF.

The chain is built from TRBV11-3 and TRBJ2-5; TRBD2 matches 8 bases. CDR3 length: 15 amino acids. From germline, CDR1 is SGHNT and CDR2 YENEEA. With 1 base clipped from V and 4 bases from J, the junction kept 5 bases outside the gene matches. The CDR3 sequence is CASSLAGGPSETQYF. CDR3 DNA sequence: TGTGCCAGCAGCTTAGCGGGAGGGCCCTCAGAGACCCAGTACTTC.

The rearrangement uses TRBV11-3 and TRBJ2-1; 7 nucleotides align to TRBD1. V dropped 5 bases and J dropped 2; count of bases not matched to a gene: 9. The length of the CDR3 is 16 residues. Looked up from germline, CDR1 is SGHNT and CDR2 is YENEEA. CDR3 coding DNA: TGTGCCAGCAGCCAGACAGGGTTGGCACCCTACAATGAGCAGTTCTTC. Translation: CASSQTGLAPYNEQFF.

The chain links TRBV18 to TRBJ1-2, with D tentatively TRBD1 (5 bases). This CDR3 spans 13 amino acids. Looked up from germline, CDR1 is KGHSH and CDR2 is LQKENI. Deletions cut 2 bases from V and 8 bases from J, with 12 bases between. The CDR3 nucleotides are TGTGCCAGCTCACCAGACAGTCGCCAAGGCTACACCTTC. It specifies CASSPDSRQGYTF.

This clone was seen a few times. The genes are TRBV2 and TRBJ1-5, with unresolved D. The V end lost 8 bases, the J end lost 5 bases, and 19 bases lay between the germline ends. The germline V gene has CDR1 SNHLY and CDR2 FYNNEI. The CDR3 consists of 15 residues. The CDR3 DNA is TGTGCCAGCCAACCTCCGGGTGCCGGCGATCAGCCCCAGCATTTT. Translating it yields CASQPPGAGDQPQHF.

The chain carries TRBV7-9 and TRBJ2-5; no reliable D call. V was clipped by 2 bases and J by 2 bases, with 6 bases between them. The CDR3 has 13 residues. Germline V lookup: CDR1 SEHNR, CDR2 FQNEAQ (reference sequence). CDR3 in amino acids: CASSLRQQETQYF. CDR3 in DNA: TGTGCCAGCAGCTTAAGACAACAAGAGACCCAGTACTTC.

This rearrangement joins TRBV4-1 to TRBJ1-6, with D unresolved. V lost 0 bases and J lost 0, with 6 bases in between. Germline V gene sequence: CDR1 MGHRA, CDR2 YSYEKL. CDR3 length equals 16 residues. The CDR3 here is CASSQDTSSYNSPLHF. The CDR3 DNA reads as TGCGCCAGCAGCCAAGATACAAGCTCCTATAATTCACCCCTCCACTTT.

The CDR3 DNA sequence: TGTGCCTGGAGTTGGGGGGTTGAGCAGCCCCAGCATTTT. Its protein product is CAWSWGVEQPQHF. The chain carries TRBV30 and TRBJ1-5; a weak D match, TRBD1 (5 bases). Germline lookup yields CDR1 GTSNPN and CDR2 SVGIG (reference sequence). This CDR3 is built from 13 residues. The V end lost 2 bases, the J end lost 7 bases, and 12 bases lay between the germline ends.

This clone was counted a single time. V usage is TRBV27 and J usage is TRBJ1-5; 7 bases are a match to TRBD1. Unmatched junction bases numbered 9, after V lost 8 bases and J lost 5 bases. The CDR3 runs to 14 residues. Germline CDR1 and CDR2: MNHEY and SMNVEV (reference sequence). The DNA of the CDR3 is TGTGCCAGCGCAGACAGGGTAGGATATCAGCCCCAGCATTTT. It codes for CASADRVGYQPQHF.

This chain connects TRBV7-6 to TRBJ2-7; 13 nucleotides align to TRBD2. V shed 4 bases, J shed 5 bases, and the junction held 8 bases outside the gene matches. Germline V gene data show CDR1 as SGHVS and CDR2 as FNYEAQ. There are 16 residues in the CDR3. CDR3 bases: TGTGCCAGCAGCTCTGGGACTAGCGGGAAGTTTAACGAGCAGTACTTC. Protein product: CASSSGTSGKFNEQYF. The full variable domain, with the rest looked up from reference TRBV7-6 and TRBJ2-7, is GAGVSQSPRYKVTKRGQDVALRCDPISGHVSLYWYRQALGQGPEFLTYFNYEAQQDKSGLPNDRFSAERPEGSISTLTIQRTEQRDSAMYRCASSSGTSGKFNEQYFGPGTRLTVT.

The chain carries TRBV18 and TRBJ1-2, with TRBD1 matching over 7 bases. The CDR3 is 12 residues long. The junction had 6 bases not matched to a gene; V was cut back by 6 bases and J by 8 bases. Germline V gene data show CDR1 as KGHSH and CDR2 as LQKENI. The CDR3 DNA reads as TGTGCCAGCTCTGGGGACAGCGGCGGCTACACCTTC. Translation: CASSGDSGGYTF.

The CDR3 spells CASSPPADGGLLWPQHF. The CDR3 nucleotides read TGTGCCAGTAGCCCCCCGGCTGACGGGGGACTTTTGTGGCCCCAGCATTTT. The chain employs TRBV19 and TRBJ1-5, with D perhaps matching TRBD1 (5 bases). The germline V gene has CDR1 LNHDA and CDR2 SQIVND (reference sequence). The CDR3 consists of 17 residues. With 6 bases removed from V and 9 bases from J, the gap between germline ends came to 27 bases.

This rearrangement joins TRBV4-1 to TRBJ2-1; the match to TRBD2 covers 11 bases. The CDR3 contains 16 residues. The germline V gene encodes CDR1 MGHRA and CDR2 YSYEKL. The junction had 6 bases not matched to a gene; V was cut back by 4 bases and J by 4 bases. The CDR3 sequence: CASSRRTSGSYNEQFF. The CDR3 coding sequence is TGCGCCAGCAGCCGCCGGACTAGCGGGTCATACAATGAGCAGTTCTTC.

This rearrangement joins TRBV11-2 to TRBJ1-1; possible D gene TRBD1, 6 bases. V shed 3 bases and J shed 1 base, with 12 bases lying between them. The CDR3 has 15 residues. The germline V gene encodes CDR1 SGHAT and CDR2 FQNNGV. The CDR3 is CASSFGRGRNTEAFF. CDR3 bases: TGTGCCAGCAGCTTCGGCAGGGGACGGAACACTGAAGCTTTCTTT.

The chain has TRBV28 and TRBJ2-7, with 9 nucleotides matching TRBD1. The germline CDR1 and CDR2 sequences are MDHEN and SYDVKM. V lost 0 bases to trimming and J lost 0 bases; unmatched junction nucleotides: 9. The CDR3 is 18 residues long. CDR3 in amino acids: CASSLWGISGQGSYEQYF. The DNA for the CDR3 is TGTGCCAGCAGTTTATGGGGAATTTCGGGACAGGGCTCCTACGAGCAGTACTTC.